Below are 19 T cell receptor beta chains sequenced from a single sample in a study of T cell clonotyping in hematopoietic cell transplantation (dated by TCRdb to about 2021). The time point label, as the study defines it: recipient sample about 28 days before transplant, after cytoreduction. Libraries were made using the immunoSEQ multiplex PCR assay. TCRdb re-hosts the immuneACCESS table, in-frame sequences only. Its copies lack some clones; in the studies checked, an unresolved V gene accounts for under half of them, and the cause for the rest is not known. Counted in this sample were about 76,000 clones; about 96% of them appeared once. Around 1.7% of the sample is in the top ten clones. The material was peripheral blood mononuclear cells, obtained before stem cell transplant. The receptors stem from a woman aged 50 to 60 with acute myeloid leukemia. Some clones in this sample may be carry-over from other donors' samples.

The chain combines TRBV4-1 with TRBJ1-2, with D unclear. Trimming took off 3 bases at V and 5 bases at J, with 16 bases between the two ends. The CDR3 sequence is 15 residues long. Per the germline V gene, CDR1 is MGHRA and CDR2 is YSYEKL. CDR3 nucleotides: TGCGCCAGCAGCCACACGGACCAGAGGAAGTATGGCTACACCTTC. It translates to CASSHTDQRKYGYTF.

The gene calls are TRBV2 and TRBJ2-7, with 7 nucleotides matching TRBD1. The CDR3 covers 10 residues. CDR1 is SNHLY, CDR2 FYNNEI, per germline. The CDR3, as DNA: TGTGTCGGGGCAGGGGGTGAGCAGTACTTC. It encodes CVGAGGEQYF.

The V and J genes are TRBV6-1 and TRBJ1-3, with a weak D call TRBD1 (6 bases). The CDR3 contains 18 residues. Germline CDR1 is MNHNS and CDR2 is SASEGT. The germline V and J ends were trimmed by 0 bases and 0 bases, with 15 bases remaining between them. This chain's CDR3 is CASSEALGRGFSGNTIYF. For the CDR3, the DNA is TGTGCCAGCAGTGAAGCGCTAGGCAGGGGTTTCTCTGGAAACACCATATATTTT.

This clone showed up just once. The CDR3 loop reads CASHSGGTQETQYF. In nucleotides, the CDR3 is TGTGCCAGCCATTCAGGGGGTACCCAAGAGACCCAGTACTTC. The chain carries TRBV2 and TRBJ2-5, with 7 bases that match TRBD1. The ends lost 8 bases at V and 1 base at J; junction bases unmatched: 7. In germline, CDR1 is SNHLY, CDR2 FYNNEI. The CDR3 totals 14 residues.

The chain links TRBV5-1 to TRBJ2-7; a weak D match, TRBD2 (6 bases). The V end lost 2 bases, the J end lost 4 bases, and 25 bases lay between the germline ends. The CDR3 sequence is 18 residues long. Germline values: CDR1 SGHRS, CDR2 YFSETQ. The DNA of the CDR3 is TGCGCCAGCAGCTTCGGACGAGGCGTAACCGGGAGAGGGTACGAGCAGTACTTC. It specifies CASSFGRGVTGRGYEQYF.

The chain has TRBV27 and TRBJ2-7; D is unresolved. The CDR3 totals 13 residues. V dropped 2 bases and J dropped 2 bases, with 7 bases sitting between them. Germline CDR1 and CDR2: MNHEY and SMNVEV (reference sequence). In DNA, the CDR3 is TGTGCCAGCAGTTTACTGGTTCCCTACGAGCAGTACTTC. Translation: CASSLLVPYEQYF.

The genes are TRBV7-6 and TRBJ1-6, with a possible D match to TRBD1 (6 bases). CDR3 length: 13 amino acids. Germline loops: CDR1 SGHVS, CDR2 FNYEAQ. Trimming stripped 5 bases from V and 7 bases from J, with 9 bases between. The CDR3 loop reads CASSKTGNSPLHF. The CDR3, as DNA: TGTGCCAGCAGCAAAACAGGGAATTCACCCCTCCACTTT.

V and J are TRBV7-8 and TRBJ1-5; D gene uncertain. Germline V lookup: CDR1 SGHVS, CDR2 FQNEAQ. Trimming cost V 5 bases and J 1 base, with 15 bases left between them. The CDR3 has 16 residues. CDR3 in DNA: TGTGCCAGCAGCCCAGAGGCCAGGAGCAGCAATCAGCCCCAGCATTTT. It specifies CASSPEARSSNQPQHF.

V is TRBV20-1 and J is TRBJ1-1; D not resolved. The CDR3 spans 11 residues. The ends were cut back, 0 bases at V and 8 bases at J, with 7 bases in the middle. Germline CDR1 is DFQATT and CDR2 is SNEGSKA (reference sequence). CDR3: CSARDLGEAFF. In DNA, the CDR3 is TGCAGTGCTAGAGATCTCGGGGAAGCTTTCTTT.

The chain links TRBV2 to TRBJ2-1; the D call may be TRBD1 or TRBD2 (6 bases each). The length of the CDR3 is 12 residues. V lost 5 bases, J lost 8 bases, and 10 bases lay in between. Germline CDR1 is SNHLY and CDR2 is FYNNEI. CDR3 in amino acids: CASSRGADEQFF. In DNA, the CDR3 is TGTGCCAGCAGTAGGGGGGCGGATGAGCAGTTCTTC. The full variable domain, in which reference TRBV2 and TRBJ2-1 provide the parts outside the CDR3, is EPEVTQTPSHQVTQMGQEVILRCVPISNHLYFYWYRQILGQKVEFLVSFYNNEISEKSEIFDDQFSVERPDGSNFTLKIRSTKLEDSAMYFCASSRGADEQFFGPGTRLTVL.

V gene TRBV28 combines with J gene TRBJ1-5; D ambiguous. Germline-derived CDR1 and CDR2 are MDHEN and SYDVKM. V was cut by 2 bases and J by 4 bases, with 12 bases left in between. This CDR3 is 15 amino acids long. In nucleotides, the CDR3 is TGTGCCAGCAGTTTAACTAATGGTGGGAATCAGCCCCAGCATTTT. Its translation: CASSLTNGGNQPQHF.

The V call is TRBV7-9, the J call TRBJ2-7, with 8 bases lining up with TRBD2. The CDR3 is made up of 15 amino acids. Per the germline V gene, CDR1 is SEHNR and CDR2 is FQNEAQ (reference sequence). V trimming: 2 bases; J trimming: 1 base; junction bases outside the gene matches: 4. Here the CDR3 DNA reads TGTGCCAGCAGCTTAACAAGCGGGAGTTCCTACGAGCAGTACTTC. Translated: CASSLTSGSSYEQYF.

The chain has TRBV6-4 and TRBJ1-2, with D maybe TRBD1 (6 bases). Germline V gene lookup returns CDR1 MRHNA and CDR2 SNTAGT. This CDR3 is built from 16 residues. V shed 3 bases and J shed 6 bases, with 20 bases lying between them. The CDR3 coding sequence is TGTGCCAGCAGTGAGCTTGGGGACACGGCGCAGGATGGCTACACCTTC. Protein sequence: CASSELGDTAQDGYTF.

This chain connects TRBV6-1 to TRBJ1-2, with D possibly being TRBD1 (6 bases). V lost 2 bases and J 6 bases, leaving 10 bases between the germline ends. CDR1 is MNHNS, CDR2 SASEGT, per germline. CDR3 length equals 13 residues. The CDR3 reads CASSERTGNGYTF. CDR3 DNA: TGTGCCAGCAGTGAAAGAACAGGGAATGGCTACACCTTC.

This clone has a single count. The chain is built from TRBV27 and TRBJ2-1; the D call may be TRBD1 or TRBD2 (7 bases each). Looked up from germline, CDR1 is MNHEY and CDR2 is SMNVEV (reference sequence). Trimming stripped 5 bases from V and 9 bases from J, with 17 bases between. This CDR3 contains 14 residues. The DNA of the CDR3 is TGTGCCAGCAGTCCCCTGGGAGGGGGCGGTGAGCAGTTCTTC. This codes for CASSPLGGGGEQFF.

This sequence joins TRBV28 and TRBJ2-3; 10 nucleotides agree with TRBD2. CDR3 length equals 15 residues. Per germline, CDR1 MDHEN and CDR2 SYDVKM. Losses at the gene ends were 8 bases for V and 2 bases for J; bases not matched to a gene: 7. The CDR3, as DNA: TGTGCCAGCTCGGCTAGCGGGAGTTCCACAGATACGCAGTATTTT. Amino acids: CASSASGSSTDTQYF.

This clone has a single count. The chain carries TRBV19 and TRBJ2-2; no reliable D call. This CDR3 has 15 residues. Trimming pared 1 base from V and 7 bases from J, leaving 13 bases between. Germline assignment: CDR1 LNHDA and CDR2 SQIVND (reference sequence). The CDR3, as DNA: TGTGCCAGTAGTATAGTGGTTGGAAGGGTCGGGGAGCTGTTTTTT. Translation gives CASSIVVGRVGELFF.

The chain couples TRBV6-6 to TRBJ2-1, with 11 bases lining up with TRBD2. This CDR3 region has 15 residues. From germline, CDR1 is MNHNY and CDR2 SVGAGI (reference sequence). V gave up 0 bases and J gave up 10 bases; unmatched junction bases: 5. The CDR3 sequence is CASSYSSGRAGEQFF. For the CDR3, the DNA is TGTGCCAGCAGTTACTCTAGCGGGAGGGCCGGGGAGCAGTTCTTC.

CDR3 amino acids: CASSPEARGYGYTF. CDR3 in DNA: TGTGCCAGCAGCCCGGAGGCGCGGGGGTATGGCTACACCTTC. The V call is TRBV7-9, the J call TRBJ1-2; TRBD1 is a possible D gene (5 bases). The CDR3 loop spans 14 amino acids. The ends were cut back, 5 bases at V and 5 bases at J, with 15 bases in the middle. Germline values: CDR1 SEHNR, CDR2 FQNEAQ (reference sequence).